Listed below are T cell receptor beta chains from one sample, sequenced in a study of T cell responses to AZD1222 COVID-19 vaccine. Profiling relied on immunoSEQ multiplex PCR, and the TCRdb table lists in-frame clones only, not all of them. The data contain about 140,000 clones, 90% to 95% of them singletons. This sample comprised peripheral blood, obtained on day 0 of AZD1222 vaccination. These receptors were obtained from an adult in good health. Both conserved end residues are part of each CDR3. A D gene is named only where the DNA matches it firmly. Where a row states a size, it is once, few, many or the class of an expanded clone; other rows omit it.

TGTGCCAGCAGCTCGTATGATTATCAGCCCCAGCATTTT | CASSSYDYQPQHF | 13 | - | TRBJ1-5 | - | TRBV7-9
TGTGCCAGCAGCCAACGCTCGGGTTTAAGGAACACTGAAGCTTTCTTT | CASSQRSGLRNTEAFF | 16 | - | TRBJ1-1 | - | TRBV14
TGCGCCAGCAGCCAAGACGACTGGGGGACTCTCAATGAGCAGTTCTTC | CASSQDDWGTLNEQFF | 16 | - | TRBJ2-1 | - | TRBV4-3
TGTGCCAGCAGTTTAACTATTGGGACACCCTGGAAGGGCTACACCTTC | CASSLTIGTPWKGYTF | 16 | - | TRBJ1-2 | - | TRBV27
TGTGCCAGCAGCTTAGAGATAACTAGCGGGAGCGCCGGGGAGCTGTTTTTT | CASSLEITSGSAGELFF | 17 | TRBD2 | TRBJ2-2 | - | TRBV7-2
TGTGCCAGCAGCTTGGCCGTGTGGGCCTCTGGGGCCAACGTCCTGACTTTC | CASSLAVWASGANVLTF | 17 | - | TRBJ2-6 | - | TRBV5-8
TGTGCCAGCAGGACACAGGGGGCTACAGGGAATGAGCAGTTCTTC | CASRTQGATGNEQFF | 15 | TRBD1 | TRBJ2-1 | - | TRBV3-1/TRBV3-2
TGTGCCACCAGCAGAGAGTGGGGACAGGGTGGTGGTGAGCAGTTCTTC | CATSREWGQGGGEQFF | 16 | TRBD1 | TRBJ2-1 | - | TRBV15
TGTGCCAGCAGGGCTAGGAGCTTGAACACTGAAGCTTTCTTT | CASRARSLNTEAFF | 14 | - | TRBJ1-1 | - | TRBV6-5
TGTGCCAGCAGTGCCACGGACAGAGTCTATGGCTACACCTTC | CASSATDRVYGYTF | 14 | - | TRBJ1-2 | - | TRBV25-1
TGTGCCAGCAGGCCTACAGGGACAAATGGTGGCTACACCTTC | CASRPTGTNGGYTF | 14 | - | TRBJ1-2 | - | TRBV6-2/TRBV6-3
TGTGCCATCAGTGACTCAGGGGGGAACTATGGCTACACCTTC | CAISDSGGNYGYTF | 14 | TRBD1 | TRBJ1-2 | - | TRBV10-3
TGTGCCAGCACCCAAACCCAGGGGCCAGGCATTCAGTACTTC | CASTQTQGPGIQYF | 14 | - | TRBJ2-4 | once | TRBV9
TGTGCCAGCAGCCCACAGGGTAGCGTAATGGGTAACTACGAGCAGTACTTC | CASSPQGSVMGNYEQYF | 17 | - | TRBJ2-7 | - | TRBV7-6
TGTGCCAGCAGGATTAGCGTTGGCACTGAAGCTTTCTTT | CASRISVGTEAFF | 13 | - | TRBJ1-1 | once | TRBV6-5
TGCAGCGTTGTTTCCGTCAGCAACTATGGCTACACCTTC | CSVVSVSNYGYTF | 13 | - | TRBJ1-2 | - | TRBV29-1
TGTGCCAGCAGCTGGACAGGGGTTGGAAATCAGCCCCAGCATTTT | CASSWTGVGNQPQHF | 15 | TRBD1 | TRBJ1-5 | - | TRBV27
TGTGCCAGTAGTATGGGGACAGGGTCCGGTCAGCCCCAGCATTTT | CASSMGTGSGQPQHF | 15 | TRBD1 | TRBJ1-5 | - | TRBV19
TGTGCCACCAGCAGAGGTTTGGACACCACAAAGGCCTATGGCTACACCTTC | CATSRGLDTTKAYGYTF | 17 | - | TRBJ1-2 | - | TRBV15
TGCGCCAGCAGCTTGAGGACTAGCGGTAGCACAGATACGCAGTATTTT | CASSLRTSGSTDTQYF | 16 | TRBD2 | TRBJ2-3 | - | TRBV5-1
TGCAGCGGCGGACAGAGATGGAACACTGAAGCTTTCTTT | CSGGQRWNTEAFF | 13 | - | TRBJ1-1 | - | TRBV29-1
TGCGCCAGCAGTATGGGAGAGCCCCTTGTCGAGCAGTACTTC | CASSMGEPLVEQYF | 14 | - | TRBJ2-7 | once | TRBV5-1
TGTGCCAGCAGCTTAACGGATGGTGCTGTCAATGAGCAGTTCTTC | CASSLTDGAVNEQFF | 15 | - | TRBJ2-1 | - | TRBV7-3
TGTGCCAGCAGTGACTCAGACTCGGGGGAGCTGTTTTTT | CASSDSDSGELFF | 13 | - | TRBJ2-2 | - | TRBV6-4
TGTGCCAGCAGTTACCCGAAATCGGACGGAGCGACTGCAACTAATGAAAAACTGTTTTTT | CASSYPKSDGATATNEKLFF | 20 | - | TRBJ1-4 | once | TRBV6-2/TRBV6-3
TGCGCCAGCAGCTTGGCAGGTATAGCTGAGCAGTATTTT | CASSLAGIAEQYF | 13 | - | TRBJ2-3 | - | TRBV5-1
TGTGCCAGCAGCGCCCGGGACCAGAGCGCGCTCACAGATACGCAGTATTTT | CASSARDQSALTDTQYF | 17 | - | TRBJ2-3 | - | TRBV9
TGTGCCAGCAGCCGGGACGGGACCCAAGAGACCCAGTACTTC | CASSRDGTQETQYF | 14 | - | TRBJ2-5 | - | TRBV7-3
TGTGCCAGCAGCTTGGAGGGAGTCTCCTCCTACGAGCAGTACTTC | CASSLEGVSSYEQYF | 15 | - | TRBJ2-7 | - | TRBV5-4
TGTGCCAGCAGCTATGGGACAGGGGGCCGGTATGGCTACACCTTC | CASSYGTGGRYGYTF | 15 | TRBD1 | TRBJ1-2 | - | TRBV7-9
TGTGCCAGCAGCCAAGAAATGGAGAACACTGAAGCTTTCTTT | CASSQEMENTEAFF | 14 | - | TRBJ1-1 | - | TRBV4-2
TGTGCCATCACCGAGGGGGCAAGCTCTGGCTACACCTTC | CAITEGASSGYTF | 13 | TRBD1 | TRBJ1-2 | - | TRBV10-3
TGTGCCAGCAGTGAATCTTACACAGATACGCAGTATTTT | CASSESYTDTQYF | 13 | - | TRBJ2-3 | - | TRBV6-4
TGCGCCAGCAGCTTGGCCATAGGTCGCTCCTACGAGCAGTACTTC | CASSLAIGRSYEQYF | 15 | - | TRBJ2-7 | - | TRBV5-1
TGTGCCACCAGCACCCAGCCGGCAGGGGGGACTGAAGCTTTCTTT | CATSTQPAGGTEAFF | 15 | TRBD1 | TRBJ1-1 | - | TRBV15
TGTGCCAGCAGCTCCCGTGAAGGCAGCCCAGGGTATGGCTACACCTTC | CASSSREGSPGYGYTF | 16 | - | TRBJ1-2 | - | TRBV9
TGTGCCAGTATGCTTACTTTTAATTCACCCCTCCACTTT | CASMLTFNSPLHF | 13 | - | TRBJ1-6 | - | TRBV19
TGTGCCAGCAGCCCTCTACCCCGGCCCCAAGGAATCTACAATGAGCAGTTCTTC | CASSPLPRPQGIYNEQFF | 18 | - | TRBJ2-1 | - | TRBV9
TGTGCCAGCAGAGAAACCCCCTATGGCTACACCTTC | CASRETPYGYTF | 12 | - | TRBJ1-2 | - | TRBV12-3/TRBV12-4
TGTGCCATCAGTGTACAGGGTTCTGGAAACACCATATATTTT | CAISVQGSGNTIYF | 14 | - | TRBJ1-3 | - | TRBV10-3
TGCGCCAGCAGCATTCGAGGATCGGGGAGGAAGGGAGAGACCCAGTACTTC | CASSIRGSGRKGETQYF | 17 | - | TRBJ2-5 | - | TRBV5-1
TGTGCCAGCTCGCTTCGCGGGGTCTGGAGCACTGAAGCTTTCTTT | CASSLRGVWSTEAFF | 15 | - | TRBJ1-1 | - | TRBV18
TGTGCCAGCAGCTCCGATTTAAGCAATCAGCCCCAGCATTTT | CASSSDLSNQPQHF | 14 | - | TRBJ1-5 | - | TRBV5-8
TGTGCCAGCAGCTTACTTGGGATAGGAGAGACCCAGTACTTC | CASSLLGIGETQYF | 14 | - | TRBJ2-5 | once | TRBV5-4
TGTGCCAGCAGCTCTTCTCAGGGTAATGAGCAGTTCTTC | CASSSSQGNEQFF | 13 | - | TRBJ2-1 | once | TRBV7-9
TGTGCCAGCAGCTTATTGGGGGGTTTCACAGATACGCAGTATTTT | CASSLLGGFTDTQYF | 15 | - | TRBJ2-3 | - | TRBV7-9
TGCGCCAGCAGCTATGATAGCGGGAGGGCCGTAGAGACCCAGTACTTC | CASSYDSGRAVETQYF | 16 | TRBD2 | TRBJ2-5 | once | TRBV5-1
TGCGCCAGCAGCTTGGATGGAAATAGCAATCAGCCCCAGCATTTT | CASSLDGNSNQPQHF | 15 | - | TRBJ1-5 | once | TRBV5-1
TGTGCCAGCAGCTTTGAAACGGGACCGATGAATGAAAAACTGTTTTTT | CASSFETGPMNEKLFF | 16 | - | TRBJ1-4 | - | TRBV7-2
TGTGCCTGGAGTGAAGGGGTTTACGAGCAGTACTTC | CAWSEGVYEQYF | 12 | - | TRBJ2-7 | - | TRBV30
TGTGCCAGTAGTAAGACCAAGGGCTACACCTTC | CASSKTKGYTF | 11 | - | TRBJ1-2 | - | TRBV19
TGTGCCAGCAGTTCGGGCCCCACTTCCTTCTACGAGCAGTACTTC | CASSSGPTSFYEQYF | 15 | - | TRBJ2-7 | once | TRBV28
TGTGCCAGCAGTGGCCGGGACAGGGGTTTTGCGGGCTATGGCTACACCTTC | CASSGRDRGFAGYGYTF | 17 | TRBD1 | TRBJ1-2 | - | TRBV28
TGTGCCTGGAGCCTCGACAGAAACACTGAAGCTTTCTTT | CAWSLDRNTEAFF | 13 | - | TRBJ1-1 | - | TRBV30
TGTGCCAGCAGGGCAGATTCTCGGGAGACCCAGTACTTC | CASRADSRETQYF | 13 | - | TRBJ2-5 | - | TRBV6-5
TGTGCCAGTAAGGGGTCTGGAAACACCATATATTTT | CASKGSGNTIYF | 12 | - | TRBJ1-3 | - | TRBV2